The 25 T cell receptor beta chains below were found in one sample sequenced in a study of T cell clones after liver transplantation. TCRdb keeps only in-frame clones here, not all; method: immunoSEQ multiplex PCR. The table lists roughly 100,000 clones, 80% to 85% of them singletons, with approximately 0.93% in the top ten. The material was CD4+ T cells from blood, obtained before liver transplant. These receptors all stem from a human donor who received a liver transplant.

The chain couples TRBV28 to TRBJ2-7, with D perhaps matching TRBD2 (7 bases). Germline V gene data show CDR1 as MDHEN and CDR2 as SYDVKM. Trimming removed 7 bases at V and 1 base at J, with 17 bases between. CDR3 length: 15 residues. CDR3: CASMKGEGFSYEQYF. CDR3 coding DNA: TGTGCCAGCATGAAGGGGGAGGGTTTTTCCTACGAGCAGTACTTC.

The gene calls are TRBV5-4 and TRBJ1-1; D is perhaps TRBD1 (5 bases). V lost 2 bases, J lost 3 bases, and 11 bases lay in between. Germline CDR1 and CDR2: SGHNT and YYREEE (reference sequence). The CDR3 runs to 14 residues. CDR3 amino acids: CASSFQGQDTEAFF. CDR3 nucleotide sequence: TGTGCCAGCAGCTTCCAAGGACAAGACACTGAAGCTTTCTTT. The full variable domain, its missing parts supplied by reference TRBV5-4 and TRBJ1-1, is ETGVTQSPTHLIKTRGQQVTLRCSSQSGHNTVSWYQQALGQGPQFIFQYYREEENGRGNFPPRFSGLQFPNYSSELNVNALELDDSALYLCASSFQGQDTEAFFGQGTRLTVV.

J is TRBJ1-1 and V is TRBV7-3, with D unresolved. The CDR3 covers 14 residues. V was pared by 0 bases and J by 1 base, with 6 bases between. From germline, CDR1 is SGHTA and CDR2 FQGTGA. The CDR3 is CASSLTGRNTEAFF. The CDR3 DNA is TGTGCCAGCAGCTTAACGGGAAGGAACACTGAAGCTTTCTTT.

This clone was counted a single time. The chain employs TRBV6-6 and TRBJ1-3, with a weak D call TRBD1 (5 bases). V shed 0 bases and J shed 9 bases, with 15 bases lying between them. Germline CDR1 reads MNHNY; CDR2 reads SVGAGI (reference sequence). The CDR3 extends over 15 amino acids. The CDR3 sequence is CASSYSGTRVGTIYF. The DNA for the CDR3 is TGTGCCAGCAGTTACTCCGGGACGAGGGTGGGCACCATATATTTT.

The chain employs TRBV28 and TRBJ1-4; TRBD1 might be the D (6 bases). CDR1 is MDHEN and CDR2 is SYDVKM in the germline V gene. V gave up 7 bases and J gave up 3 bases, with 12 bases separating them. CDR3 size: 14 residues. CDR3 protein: CASKTWGPNEKLFF. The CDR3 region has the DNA TGTGCCAGCAAAACTTGGGGGCCTAATGAAAAACTGTTTTTT. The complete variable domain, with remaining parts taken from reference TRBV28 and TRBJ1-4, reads DVKVTQSSRYLVKRTGEKVFLECVQDMDHENMFWYRQDPGLGLRLIYFSYDVKMKEKGDIPEGYSVSREKKERFSLILESASTNQTSMYLCASKTWGPNEKLFFGSGTQLSVL.

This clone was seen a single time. The CDR3 loop reads CASSSSGVPYNEQFF. The CDR3 nucleotides read TGTGCCAGCAGTAGTTCGGGGGTGCCCTACAATGAGCAGTTCTTC. The chain uses TRBV6-1 and TRBJ2-1; D might be TRBD2 (6 bases). Germline V gives CDR1 MNHNS, CDR2 SASEGT. The V end was cut by 5 bases, the J end by 2 bases, with 13 bases between. The CDR3 sequence is 15 residues long.

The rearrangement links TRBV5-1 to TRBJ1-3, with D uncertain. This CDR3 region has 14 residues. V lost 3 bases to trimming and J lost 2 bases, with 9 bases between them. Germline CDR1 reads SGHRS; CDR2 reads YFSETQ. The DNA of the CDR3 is TGCGCCAGCAGCTCCGGTACTGCTGGAAACACCATATATTTT. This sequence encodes CASSSGTAGNTIYF.

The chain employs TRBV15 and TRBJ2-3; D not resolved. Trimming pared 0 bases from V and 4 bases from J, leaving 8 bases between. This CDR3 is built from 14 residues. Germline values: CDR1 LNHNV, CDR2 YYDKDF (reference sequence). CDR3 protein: CATSRDLGADTQYF. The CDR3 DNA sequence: TGTGCCACCAGCAGAGATCTAGGAGCAGATACGCAGTATTTT. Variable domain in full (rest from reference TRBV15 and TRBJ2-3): DAMVIQNPRYQVTQFGKPVTLSCSQTLNHNVMYWYQQKSSQAPKLLFHYYDKDFNNEADTPDNFQSRRPNTSFCFLDIRSPGLGDTAMYLCATSRDLGADTQYFGPGTRLTVL.

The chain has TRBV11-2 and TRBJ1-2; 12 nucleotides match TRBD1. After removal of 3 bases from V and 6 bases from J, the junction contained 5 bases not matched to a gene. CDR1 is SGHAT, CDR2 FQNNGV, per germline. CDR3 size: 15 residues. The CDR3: CASSFGTGGFDGYTF. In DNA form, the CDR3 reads TGTGCCAGCAGCTTCGGGACAGGGGGCTTCGATGGCTACACCTTC.

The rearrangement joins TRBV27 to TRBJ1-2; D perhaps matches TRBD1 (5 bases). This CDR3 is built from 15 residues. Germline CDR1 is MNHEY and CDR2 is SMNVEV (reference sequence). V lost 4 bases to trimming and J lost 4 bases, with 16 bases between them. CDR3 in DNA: TGTGCCAGCAGTTCAGAGGGACGGTCGGTCTATGGCTACACCTTC. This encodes CASSSEGRSVYGYTF.

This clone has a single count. CDR3: CASSLGGGTHEQYF. CDR3 nucleotide sequence: TGTGCCAGCAGCTTAGGTGGGGGGACCCACGAGCAGTACTTC. The chain combines TRBV11-2 with TRBJ2-7, with D possibly being TRBD2 (6 bases). The CDR3 is 14 amino acids. Deletions cut 1 base from V and 5 bases from J, with 12 bases between. Germline V gives CDR1 SGHAT, CDR2 FQNNGV.

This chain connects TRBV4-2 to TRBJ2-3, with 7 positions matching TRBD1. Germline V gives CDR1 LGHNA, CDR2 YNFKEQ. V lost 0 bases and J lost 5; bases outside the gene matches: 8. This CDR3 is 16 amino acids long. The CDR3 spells CASSQEGGRVGDTQYF. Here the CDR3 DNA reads TGTGCCAGCAGCCAAGAAGGGGGCCGGGTCGGAGATACGCAGTATTTT.

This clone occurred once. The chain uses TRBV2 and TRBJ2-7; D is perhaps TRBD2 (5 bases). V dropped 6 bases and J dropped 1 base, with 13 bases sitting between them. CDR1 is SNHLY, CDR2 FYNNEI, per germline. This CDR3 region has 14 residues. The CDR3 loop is CASRADSTSYEQYF. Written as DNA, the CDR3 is TGTGCCAGCAGAGCGGACTCCACTTCCTACGAGCAGTACTTC. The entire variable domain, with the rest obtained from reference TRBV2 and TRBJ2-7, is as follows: EPEVTQTPSHQVTQMGQEVILRCVPISNHLYFYWYRQILGQKVEFLVSFYNNEISEKSEIFDDQFSVERPDGSNFTLKIRSTKLEDSAMYFCASRADSTSYEQYFGPGTRLTVT.

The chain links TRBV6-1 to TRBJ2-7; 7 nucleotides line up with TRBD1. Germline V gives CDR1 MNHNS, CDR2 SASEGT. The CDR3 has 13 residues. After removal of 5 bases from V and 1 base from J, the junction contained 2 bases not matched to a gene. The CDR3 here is CASSRQGSYEQYF. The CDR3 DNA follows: TGTGCCAGCAGTCGACAGGGATCCTACGAGCAGTACTTC.

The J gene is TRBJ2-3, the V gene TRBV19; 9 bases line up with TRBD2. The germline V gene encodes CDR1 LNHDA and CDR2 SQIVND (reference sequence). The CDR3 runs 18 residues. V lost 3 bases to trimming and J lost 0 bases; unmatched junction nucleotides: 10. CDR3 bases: TGTGCCAGTAGTATTTGGGCTAGCGGGGTCCTTAGCACAGATACGCAGTATTTT. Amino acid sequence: CASSIWASGVLSTDTQYF.

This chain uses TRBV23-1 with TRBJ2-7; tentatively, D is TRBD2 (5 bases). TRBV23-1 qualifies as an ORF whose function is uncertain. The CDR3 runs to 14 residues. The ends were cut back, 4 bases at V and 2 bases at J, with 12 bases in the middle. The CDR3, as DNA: TGCGCCAGCAGTCGGAGGACGGAAACCTACGAGCAGTACTTC. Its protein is CASSRRTETYEQYF.

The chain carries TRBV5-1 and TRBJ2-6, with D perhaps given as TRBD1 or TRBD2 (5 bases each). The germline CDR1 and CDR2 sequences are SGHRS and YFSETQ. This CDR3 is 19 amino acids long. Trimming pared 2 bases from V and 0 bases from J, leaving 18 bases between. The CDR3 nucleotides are TGCGCCAGCAGCTTTGGGGCCCGGGGTAGTGTCTCTGGGGCCAACGTCCTGACTTTC. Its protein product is CASSFGARGSVSGANVLTF.

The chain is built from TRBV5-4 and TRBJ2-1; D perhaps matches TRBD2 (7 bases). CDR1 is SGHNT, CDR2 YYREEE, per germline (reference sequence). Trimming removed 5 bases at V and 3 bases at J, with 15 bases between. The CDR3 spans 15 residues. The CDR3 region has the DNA TGTGCCAGCAGTTCCCGGGGGGCTGACTACAATGAGCAGTTCTTC. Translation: CASSSRGADYNEQFF.

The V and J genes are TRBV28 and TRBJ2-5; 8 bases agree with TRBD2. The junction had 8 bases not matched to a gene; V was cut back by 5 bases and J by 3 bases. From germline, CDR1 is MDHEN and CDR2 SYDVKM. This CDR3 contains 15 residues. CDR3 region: CASSRIGGGEETQYF. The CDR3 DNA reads TGTGCCAGCAGTAGGATCGGGGGGGGAGAAGAGACCCAGTACTTC.

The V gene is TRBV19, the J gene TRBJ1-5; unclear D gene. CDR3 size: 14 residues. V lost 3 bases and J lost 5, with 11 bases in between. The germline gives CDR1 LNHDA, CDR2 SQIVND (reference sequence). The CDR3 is CASSIAGLHQPQHF. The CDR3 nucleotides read TGTGCCAGTAGTATTGCGGGGTTACATCAGCCCCAGCATTTT.

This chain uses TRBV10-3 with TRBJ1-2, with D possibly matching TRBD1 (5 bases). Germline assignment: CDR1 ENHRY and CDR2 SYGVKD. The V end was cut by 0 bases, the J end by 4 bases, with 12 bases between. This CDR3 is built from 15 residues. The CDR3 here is CAISESRGQPYGYTF. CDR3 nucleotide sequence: TGTGCCATCAGTGAGTCTAGGGGTCAACCCTATGGCTACACCTTC.

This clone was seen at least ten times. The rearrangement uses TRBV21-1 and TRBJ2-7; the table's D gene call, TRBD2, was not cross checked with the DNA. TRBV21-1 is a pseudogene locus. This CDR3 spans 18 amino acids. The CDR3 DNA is TGTGCCAGCAGCAAAGCGAGAAGACTAGCGCACAATTCCTACGAGCAGTACTTC. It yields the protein CASSKARRLAHNSYEQYF.

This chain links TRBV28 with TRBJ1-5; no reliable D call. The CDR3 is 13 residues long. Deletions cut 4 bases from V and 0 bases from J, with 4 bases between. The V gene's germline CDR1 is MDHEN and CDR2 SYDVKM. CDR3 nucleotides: TGTGCCAGCAGTTCGAATAGCAATCAGCCCCAGCATTTT. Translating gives CASSSNSNQPQHF.

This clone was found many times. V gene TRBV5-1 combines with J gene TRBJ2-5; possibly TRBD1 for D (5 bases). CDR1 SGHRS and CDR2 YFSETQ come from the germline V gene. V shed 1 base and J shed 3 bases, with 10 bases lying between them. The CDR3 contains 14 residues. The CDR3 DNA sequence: TGCGCCAGCAGCTTGATCGACAGAAAAGAGACCCAGTACTTC. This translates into CASSLIDRKETQYF.

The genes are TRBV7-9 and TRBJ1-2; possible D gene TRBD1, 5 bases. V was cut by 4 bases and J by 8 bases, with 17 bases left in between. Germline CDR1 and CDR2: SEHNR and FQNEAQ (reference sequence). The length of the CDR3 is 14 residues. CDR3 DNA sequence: TGTGCCAGCAGCTCGACTAATAAAGACAGAGGCTACACCTTC. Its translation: CASSSTNKDRGYTF.